A selection of T cell receptor beta chains follows, all from one sample in a study of T cell responses to AZD1222 COVID-19 vaccine. Method: immunoSEQ multiplex PCR; TCRdb's copy keeps in-frame clones and lacks some. The data hold about 93,000 clones, with over 75% observed a single time. The specimen comprised peripheral blood, sampled 28 days after the second AZD1222 dose. These receptors were taken from an adult who received the AZD1222 COVID-19 vaccine. Both conserved end residues are part of each CDR3. The D gene is left open where the match is weak. Clone size, where shown, is once, few, many, or a class for clones that have expanded.

v_gene,abundance,j_gene,d_gene,CDR3aa,CDR3nt
TRBV2,.,TRBJ2-3,TRBD2,CASSLQRDPTDTQYF,TGTGCCAGCAGTCTTCAGCGGGACCCCACAGATACGCAGTATTTT
TRBV7-3,.,TRBJ2-7,.,CASSLLGGADEQYF,TGTGCCAGCAGCTTGTTAGGTGGTGCCGACGAGCAGTACTTC
TRBV5-1,.,TRBJ2-2,TRBD2,CASSRGGVNTGELFF,TGCGCCAGCTCCCGGGGGGGGGTGAACACCGGGGAGCTGTTTTTT
TRBV6-5,.,TRBJ1-1,.,CASSYATGNTEAFF,TGTGCCAGCAGTTACGCGACTGGGAACACTGAAGCTTTCTTT
TRBV19,.,TRBJ1-2,.,CASTKFGTNYGYTF,TGTGCCAGTACCAAATTCGGGACAAACTATGGCTACACCTTC
TRBV27,once,TRBJ2-1,.,CASSLSGDLYNEQFF,TGTGCCAGCAGTTTATCCGGGGACCTATACAATGAGCAGTTCTTC
TRBV27,.,TRBJ1-5,.,CASSLWGLAQPQHF,TGTGCCAGCAGTTTATGGGGGCTCGCTCAGCCCCAGCATTTT
TRBV12-2,.,TRBJ2-6,.,CASRKDRTSGANVLTF,TGTGCAAGTCGAAAGGACAGGACCTCTGGGGCCAACGTCCTGACTTTC
TRBV3-1/TRBV3-2,.,TRBJ1-1,.,CASSQTTGNTEAFF,TGTGCCAGCAGCCAAACTACAGGGAACACTGAAGCTTTCTTT
TRBV21-1,.,TRBJ2-7,.,CASSKRGEGLAGIRSEQYF,TGTGCCAGCAGCAAAAGGGGGGAGGGACTAGCGGGAATAAGGAGCGAGCAGTACTTC
TRBV7-9,.,TRBJ2-1,.,CASSLVEGFHEQFF,TGTGCCAGCAGCTTGGTTGAGGGGTTCCATGAGCAGTTCTTC
TRBV19,.,TRBJ1-2,TRBD1,CASSMWAPKETQGNDGYTF,TGTGCCAGTAGTATGTGGGCCCCCAAAGAGACACAGGGGAATGATGGCTACACCTTC
TRBV5-6,.,TRBJ1-2,TRBD1,CASSPGQGGYTF,TGTGCCAGCAGCCCGGGACAGGGAGGCTACACCTTC
TRBV19,.,TRBJ2-1,.,CASRFVGMGYNEQFF,TGTGCCAGTAGGTTTGTGGGAATGGGGTACAATGAGCAGTTCTTC
TRBV11-2,.,TRBJ2-2,TRBD1,CASSPQTGANTGELFF,TGTGCCAGCAGCCCACAGACAGGGGCGAACACCGGGGAGCTGTTTTTT
TRBV7-8,.,TRBJ2-5,.,CASSPTRRLAETQYF,TGTGCCAGCAGCCCAACTAGGCGGCTAGCGGAGACCCAGTACTTC
TRBV7-9,few,TRBJ2-5,TRBD1,CASSRDRARETQYF,TGTGCCAGCAGCCGGGACAGGGCTAGAGAGACCCAGTACTTC
TRBV27,.,TRBJ1-2,.,CASSLLGGRGPYGYTF,TGTGCCAGCAGTTTATTAGGTGGGAGAGGTCCCTATGGCTACACCTTC
TRBV12-3/TRBV12-4,.,TRBJ2-7,.,CASSSDSLEQYF,TGTGCCAGCAGTTCGGACAGTCTCGAGCAGTACTTC
TRBV13,.,TRBJ1-5,.,CASSLAGGGQPQHF,TGTGCCAGCAGCTTAGCGGGGGGTGGTCAGCCCCAGCATTTT
TRBV2,medium-sized,TRBJ2-6,.,CASSEAHNALSGANVLTF,TGTGCCAGCAGTGAAGCGCACAACGCCCTCTCTGGGGCCAACGTCCTGACTTTC
TRBV14,.,TRBJ2-7,.,CASSTREPRREQYF,TGTGCCAGCAGCACCCGGGAACCCAGGAGGGAGCAGTACTTC
TRBV5-1,.,TRBJ1-4,TRBD1,CASSFQQGASNEKLFF,TGCGCCAGCAGCTTTCAACAGGGGGCTTCTAATGAAAAACTGTTTTTT
TRBV18,.,TRBJ2-4,TRBD2,CASSPGTSGIAKNIQYF,TGTGCCAGCTCACCCGGGACTAGCGGAATAGCCAAAAACATTCAGTACTTC
TRBV7-2,once,TRBJ2-3,TRBD2,CASSLGLAGGTDTQYF,TGTGCCAGCAGCTTGGGACTAGCGGGGGGCACAGATACGCAGTATTTT
TRBV2,once,TRBJ1-2,TRBD1,CASSTGTDYGYTF,TGTGCCAGCAGTACGGGGACAGACTATGGCTACACCTTC
TRBV18,.,TRBJ2-5,.,CASSGGLQETQYF,TGTGCCAGCTCGGGGGGGCTCCAAGAGACCCAGTACTTC
TRBV5-1,.,TRBJ1-3,.,CASSSRDGGNTIYF,TGCGCCAGCAGCTCCCGGGACGGTGGAAACACCATATATTTT
TRBV28,.,TRBJ1-1,TRBD1,CASSSLLWGTGVEAFF,TGTGCCAGCAGTTCCTTACTTTGGGGGACAGGGGTTGAAGCTTTCTTT
TRBV9,.,TRBJ2-3,TRBD2,CASSPPPTSGDRTDTQYF,TGTGCCAGCAGCCCTCCTCCCACGAGCGGGGACCGCACAGATACGCAGTATTTT
TRBV5-5,.,TRBJ1-1,.,CASSFDRNTEAFF,TGTGCCAGCAGCTTTGACAGGAACACTGAAGCTTTCTTT
TRBV11-3,.,TRBJ1-6,.,CASSFTRNSPLHF,TGTGCCAGCAGCTTTACCCGTAATTCACCCCTCCACTTT
TRBV11-2,.,TRBJ2-3,.,CASSYVGPTQYF,TGTGCCAGCAGCTACGTGGGCCCTACGCAGTATTTT
TRBV11-1,once,TRBJ1-1,.,CASRARDPGTEAFF,TGTGCCAGCAGGGCGCGGGACCCGGGCACTGAAGCTTTCTTT
TRBV24-1,.,TRBJ2-7,TRBD1,CATSVTGQGLSYEQYF,TGTGCCACCAGTGTCACAGGACAGGGGCTATCCTACGAGCAGTACTTC
TRBV14,.,TRBJ1-1,.,CASSQDGSRVRRNTEAFF,TGTGCCAGCAGCCAAGATGGGTCCAGGGTGAGGAGGAACACTGAAGCTTTCTTT
TRBV12-3/TRBV12-4,.,TRBJ2-3,.,CASSYGGTDTQYF,TGTGCCAGCAGTTACGGGGGCACAGATACGCAGTATTTT
TRBV9,.,TRBJ2-3,.,CASSPSQSTDTQYF,TGTGCCAGCAGCCCCAGTCAGAGCACAGATACGCAGTATTTT
TRBV4-2,.,TRBJ2-1,.,CASSQGTANWEQFF,TGTGCCAGCAGCCAAGGAACAGCGAACTGGGAGCAGTTCTTC
TRBV30,.,TRBJ1-1,.,CAWKSAGYSAEAFF,TGTGCCTGGAAATCGGCAGGGTACTCGGCTGAAGCTTTCTTT
TRBV5-6,.,TRBJ2-7,TRBD2,CASSPELAGGPGEQYF,TGTGCCAGCAGCCCGGAACTAGCGGGAGGGCCGGGTGAGCAGTACTTC
TRBV27,.,TRBJ1-5,TRBD1,CASSTRGPRFRNQPQHF,TGTGCCAGCAGCACTAGGGGGCCGAGATTTCGCAATCAGCCCCAGCATTTT
TRBV2,.,TRBJ1-4,.,CASRGPPGTNEKLFF,TGTGCCAGCAGGGGCCCCCCGGGAACTAATGAAAAACTGTTTTTT
TRBV19,few,TRBJ2-2,.,CASSIFLSANTGELFF,TGTGCCAGTAGTATCTTCCTATCTGCGAACACCGGGGAGCTGTTTTTT
TRBV21-1,.,TRBJ2-6,.,CASSKLGGGYGANVLTF,TGTGCCAGCAGCAAATTGGGAGGGGGCTATGGGGCCAACGTCCTGACTTTC